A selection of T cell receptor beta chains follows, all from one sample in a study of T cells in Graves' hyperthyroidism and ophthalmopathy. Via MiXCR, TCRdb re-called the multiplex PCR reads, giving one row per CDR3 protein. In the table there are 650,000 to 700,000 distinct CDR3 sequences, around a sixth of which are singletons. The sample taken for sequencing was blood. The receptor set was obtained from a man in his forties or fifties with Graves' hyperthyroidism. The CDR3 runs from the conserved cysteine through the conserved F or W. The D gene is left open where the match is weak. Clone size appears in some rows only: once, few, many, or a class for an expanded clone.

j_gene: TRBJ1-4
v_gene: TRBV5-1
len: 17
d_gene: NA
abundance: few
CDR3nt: TGCGCCAGCAGCTTGACTTCCGGGTTTGCAACTAATGAAAAACTGTTTTTT
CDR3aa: CASSLTSGFATNEKLFF

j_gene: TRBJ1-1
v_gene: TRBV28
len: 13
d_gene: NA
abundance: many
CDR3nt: TGTGCCAGCAGCTTAGACAGGAACACTGAAGCTTTCTTT
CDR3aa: CASSLDRNTEAFF

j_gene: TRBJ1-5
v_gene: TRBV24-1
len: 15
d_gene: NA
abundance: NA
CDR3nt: TGTGCCACCTCGAGTGGGTCAAACTGGGGGCAGCCCCAGCATTTT
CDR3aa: CATSSGSNWGQPQHF

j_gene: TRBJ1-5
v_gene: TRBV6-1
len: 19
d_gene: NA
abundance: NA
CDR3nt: TGTGCCAGCAGTGAAGCGCAGTTCAGAGGGACCTATAGCAATCAGCCCCAGCATTTT
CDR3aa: CASSEAQFRGTYSNQPQHF

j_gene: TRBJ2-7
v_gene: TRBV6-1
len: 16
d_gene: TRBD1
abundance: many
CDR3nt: TGTGCCAGCCGATTACTGGGACAGGGGGCCACCTACGAGCAGTACTTC
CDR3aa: CASRLLGQGATYEQYF

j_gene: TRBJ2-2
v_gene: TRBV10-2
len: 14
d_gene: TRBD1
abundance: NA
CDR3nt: TGCGCCATCCTCGGACAGGAAAGGGCCGGGGAGCTGTTTTTT
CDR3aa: CAILGQERAGELFF

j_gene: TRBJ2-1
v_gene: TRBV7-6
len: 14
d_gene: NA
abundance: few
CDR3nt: TGTGCCAGCAGCTTAGGCTTTGGGCCCAATGAGCAGTTCTTC
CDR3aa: CASSLGFGPNEQFF

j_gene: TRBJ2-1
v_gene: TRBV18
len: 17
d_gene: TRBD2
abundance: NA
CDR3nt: TGTGCCAGCTCACCACCTCGGGGGGCTAGCGGGAGTAATGAGCAGTTCTTC
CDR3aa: CASSPPRGASGSNEQFF

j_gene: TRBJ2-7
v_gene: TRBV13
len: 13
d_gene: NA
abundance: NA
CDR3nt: TGTACCAGCAGCTTAAACACCGGCTACGAGCAGTACTTC
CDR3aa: CTSSLNTGYEQYF

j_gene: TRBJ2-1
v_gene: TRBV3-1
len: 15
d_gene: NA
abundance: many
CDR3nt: TGTGCCAGCAGCCATAGGGGGGTGTCCTACAATGAGCAGTTCTTC
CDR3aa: CASSHRGVSYNEQFF

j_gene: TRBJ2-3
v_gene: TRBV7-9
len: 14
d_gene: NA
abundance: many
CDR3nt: TGTGCCAGCAGTTTTTTTCGGGGAACAGATACGCAGTATTTT
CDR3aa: CASSFFRGTDTQYF

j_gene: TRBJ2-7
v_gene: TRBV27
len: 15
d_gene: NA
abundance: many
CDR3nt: TGTGCCAGCAGTTTATTGGGGGGCACCCTCTACGAGCAGTACTTC
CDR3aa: CASSLLGGTLYEQYF

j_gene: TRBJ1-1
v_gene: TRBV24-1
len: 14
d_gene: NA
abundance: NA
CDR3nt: TGTGCCACCAGTGATGCGGGGAAGAACACTGAAGCTTACTTT
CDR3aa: CATSDAGKNTEAYF

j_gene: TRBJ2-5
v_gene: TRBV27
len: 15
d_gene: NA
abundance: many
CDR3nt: TGTGCCAGCAGTTTAGGGAACCCTGGTCAGGAGACCCAGTACTTC
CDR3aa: CASSLGNPGQETQYF

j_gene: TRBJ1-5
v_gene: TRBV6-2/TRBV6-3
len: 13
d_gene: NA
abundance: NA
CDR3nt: TGTGCCAGCAGTCGGACCAAGGGTCAGCCCCAGCATTTT
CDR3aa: CASSRTKGQPQHF

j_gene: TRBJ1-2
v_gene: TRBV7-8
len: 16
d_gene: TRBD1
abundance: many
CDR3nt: TGTGCCAGCAGCTTAGGGGGACAGGGAATGGTCTATGGCTACACCTTC
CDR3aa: CASSLGGQGMVYGYTF